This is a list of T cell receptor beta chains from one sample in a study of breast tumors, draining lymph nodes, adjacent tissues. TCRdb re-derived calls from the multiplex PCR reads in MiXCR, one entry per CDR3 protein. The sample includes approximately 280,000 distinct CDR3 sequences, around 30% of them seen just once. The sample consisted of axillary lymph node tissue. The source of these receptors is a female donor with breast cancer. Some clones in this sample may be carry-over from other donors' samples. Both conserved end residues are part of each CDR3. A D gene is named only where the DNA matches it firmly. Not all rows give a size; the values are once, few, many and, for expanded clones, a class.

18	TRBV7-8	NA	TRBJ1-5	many	TGTGCCAGCAGCTCTATAGGCCCACCCAGGGCGAGAGATCAGCCCCAGCATTTT	CASSSIGPPRARDQPQHF
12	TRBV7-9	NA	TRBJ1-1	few	TGTGCCAGCGGGATTTGGGGCACTGAAGCTTTCTTT	CASGIWGTEAFF
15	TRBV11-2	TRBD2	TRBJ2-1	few	TGTGCCAGCAGGCCCGCTAGCGGGAGTTACAATGAGCAGTTCTTC	CASRPASGSYNEQFF
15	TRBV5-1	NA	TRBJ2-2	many	TGCGCCAGCTGTCCGGTTGAGGTTAACACCGGGGAGCTGTTTTTT	CASCPVEVNTGELFF
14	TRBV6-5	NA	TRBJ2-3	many	TGTGCCAGCAGTCGTTCCGGTAGCACAGATACGCAGTATTTT	CASSRSGSTDTQYF
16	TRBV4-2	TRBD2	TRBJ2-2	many	TGTGCCAGCAGCCAAGGACTAGCGCCAAACACCGGGGAGCTGTTTTTT	CASSQGLAPNTGELFF
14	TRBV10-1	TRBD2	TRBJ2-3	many	TGCGCCAGCAGTGGACTAGCGGGCACAGATACGCAGTATTTT	CASSGLAGTDTQYF
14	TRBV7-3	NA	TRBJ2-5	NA	TGTGCCAGCAGCTTATTGGGGGACGGGGAGACCCAGTACTTC	CASSLLGDGETQYF
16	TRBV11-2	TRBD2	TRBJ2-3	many	TGTGCCAGCAGCCCAGGGACTAGCGGGAGAGGGGATACGCAGTATTTT	CASSPGTSGRGDTQYF
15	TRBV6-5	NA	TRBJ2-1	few	TGTGCCAGCAGTACTAACGGACGAACCTACAATGAGCAGTTCTTC	CASSTNGRTYNEQFF
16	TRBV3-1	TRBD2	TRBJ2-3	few	TGTGCCAGCAGCCAAGGAACTAGCGGGAGCATGAGAACGCAGTATTTT	CASSQGTSGSMRTQYF
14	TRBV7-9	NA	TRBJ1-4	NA	TGTGCCAGCAGCTTAGTTGGGCAGGAGGAAAAACTGTTTTTT	CASSLVGQEEKLFF
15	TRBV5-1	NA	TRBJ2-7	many	TGCGCCAGCAGCCCCGGGGCAGGGGCCCCCTACGAGCAGTACTTC	CASSPGAGAPYEQYF
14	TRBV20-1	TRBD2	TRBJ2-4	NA	TGCAGTGCGGACGGGACTAGCGGGAGCGCTGAGCAGTACTTC	CSADGTSGSAEQYF
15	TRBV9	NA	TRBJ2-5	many	TGTGCCAGCAGCTTCAACGAGGGGGGGCTAGAGACCCAGTACTTC	CASSFNEGGLETQYF
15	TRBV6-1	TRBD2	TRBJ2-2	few	TGTGCCAGCGGACTAGCGGCACCTAACACCGGGGAGCTGTTTTTT	CASGLAAPNTGELFF
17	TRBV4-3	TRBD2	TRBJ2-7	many	TGCGCCAGCAGCCAAGATTTCGCGACTAGCGGAACCTACGAGCAGTACTTC	CASSQDFATSGTYEQYF
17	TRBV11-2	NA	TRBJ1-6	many	TGTGCCAGCAGCTTCTCTGCCGGTGCCCTAAATAATTCACCCCTCCACTTT	CASSFSAGALNNSPLHF
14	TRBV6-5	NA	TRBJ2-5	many	TGTGCCAGCAGTTACTCGGGCGGGATTAAGACCCAGTACTTC	CASSYSGGIKTQYF
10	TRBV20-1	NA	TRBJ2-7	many	TGCAGTGCTAGTCCCTACGAGCAGTACTTC	CSASPYEQYF
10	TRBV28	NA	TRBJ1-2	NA	TGTGCCAGCAGTACTATTGGCTACACCTTC	CASSTIGYTF
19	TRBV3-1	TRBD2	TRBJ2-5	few	TGTGCCAGCTACCCCGGGACTAGCGGTTCTTATAGCTTGAAGGAGACCCAGTACTTC	CASYPGTSGSYSLKETQYF